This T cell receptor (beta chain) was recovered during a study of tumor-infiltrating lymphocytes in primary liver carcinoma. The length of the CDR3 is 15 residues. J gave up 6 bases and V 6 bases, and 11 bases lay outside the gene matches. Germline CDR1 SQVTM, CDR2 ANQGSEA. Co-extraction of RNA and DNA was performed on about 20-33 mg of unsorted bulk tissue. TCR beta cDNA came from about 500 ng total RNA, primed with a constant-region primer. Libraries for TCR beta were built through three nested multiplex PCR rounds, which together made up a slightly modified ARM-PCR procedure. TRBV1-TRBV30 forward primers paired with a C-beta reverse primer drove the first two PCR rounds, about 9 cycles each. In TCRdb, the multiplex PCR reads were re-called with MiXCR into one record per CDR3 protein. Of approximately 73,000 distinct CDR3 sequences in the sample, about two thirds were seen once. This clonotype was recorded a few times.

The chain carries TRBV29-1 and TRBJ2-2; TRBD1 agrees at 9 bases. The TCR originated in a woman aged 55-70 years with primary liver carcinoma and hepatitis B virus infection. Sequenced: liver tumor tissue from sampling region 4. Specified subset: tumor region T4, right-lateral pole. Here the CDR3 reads CSVARDRVGSGELFF. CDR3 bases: TGCAGCGTCGCCCGGGACAGGGTCGGTTCCGGGGAGCTGTTTTTT.